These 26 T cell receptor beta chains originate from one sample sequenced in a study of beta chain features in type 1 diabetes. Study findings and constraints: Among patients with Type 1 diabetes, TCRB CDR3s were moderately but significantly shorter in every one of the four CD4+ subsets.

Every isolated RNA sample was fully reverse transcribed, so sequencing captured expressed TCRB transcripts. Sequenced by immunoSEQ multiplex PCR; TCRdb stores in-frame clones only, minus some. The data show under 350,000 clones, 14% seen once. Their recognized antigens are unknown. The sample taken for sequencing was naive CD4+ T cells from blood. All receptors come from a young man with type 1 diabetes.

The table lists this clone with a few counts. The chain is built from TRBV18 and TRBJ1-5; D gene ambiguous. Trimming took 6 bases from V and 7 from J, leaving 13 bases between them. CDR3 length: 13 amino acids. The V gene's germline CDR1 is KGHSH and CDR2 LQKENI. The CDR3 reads CASSYNDKQPQHF. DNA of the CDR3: TGTGCCAGCTCGTACAATGATAAACAGCCCCAGCATTTT.

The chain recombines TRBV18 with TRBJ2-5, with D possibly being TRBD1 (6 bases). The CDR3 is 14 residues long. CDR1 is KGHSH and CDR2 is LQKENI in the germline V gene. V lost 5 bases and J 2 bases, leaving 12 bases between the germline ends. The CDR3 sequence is CASSKGTQQETQYF. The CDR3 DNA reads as TGTGCCAGCTCAAAGGGGACACAACAAGAGACCCAGTACTTC.

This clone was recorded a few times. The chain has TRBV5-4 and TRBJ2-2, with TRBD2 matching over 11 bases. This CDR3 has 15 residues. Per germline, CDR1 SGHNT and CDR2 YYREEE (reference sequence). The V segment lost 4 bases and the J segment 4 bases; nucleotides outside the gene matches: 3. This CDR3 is CASSDGLAGTGELFF. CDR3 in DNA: TGTGCCAGCAGCGATGGACTAGCGGGCACCGGGGAGCTGTTTTTT.

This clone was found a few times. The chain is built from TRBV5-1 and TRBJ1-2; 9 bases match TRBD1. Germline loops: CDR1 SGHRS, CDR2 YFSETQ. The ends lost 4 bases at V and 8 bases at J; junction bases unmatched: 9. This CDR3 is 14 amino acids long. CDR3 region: CASSPVPGQGGYTF. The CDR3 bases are TGCGCCAGCAGCCCGGTCCCGGGACAGGGCGGCTACACCTTC.

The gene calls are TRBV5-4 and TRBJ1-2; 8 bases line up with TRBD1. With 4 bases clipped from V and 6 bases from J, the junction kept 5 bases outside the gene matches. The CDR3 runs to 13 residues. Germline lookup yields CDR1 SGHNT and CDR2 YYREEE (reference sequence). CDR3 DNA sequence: TGTGCCAGCAGCCCGGACAGGGACGATGGCTACACCTTC. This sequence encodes CASSPDRDDGYTF.

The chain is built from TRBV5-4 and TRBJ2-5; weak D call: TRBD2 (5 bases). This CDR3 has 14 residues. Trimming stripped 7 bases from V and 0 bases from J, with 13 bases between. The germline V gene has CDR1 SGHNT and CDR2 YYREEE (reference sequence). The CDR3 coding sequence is TGTGCCAGCGCGGCCAGCGGAGACCAAGAGACCCAGTACTTC. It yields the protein CASAASGDQETQYF. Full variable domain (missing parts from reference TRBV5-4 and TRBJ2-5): ETGVTQSPTHLIKTRGQQVTLRCSSQSGHNTVSWYQQALGQGPQFIFQYYREEENGRGNFPPRFSGLQFPNYSSELNVNALELDDSALYLCASAASGDQETQYFGPGTRLLVL.

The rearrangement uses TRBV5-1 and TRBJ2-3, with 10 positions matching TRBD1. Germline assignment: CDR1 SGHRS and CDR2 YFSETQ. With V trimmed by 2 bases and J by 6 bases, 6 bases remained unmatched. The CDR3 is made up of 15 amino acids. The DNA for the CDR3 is TGCGCCAGCAGCTTCCGGGACAGGGGTACGGATACGCAGTATTTT. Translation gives CASSFRDRGTDTQYF.

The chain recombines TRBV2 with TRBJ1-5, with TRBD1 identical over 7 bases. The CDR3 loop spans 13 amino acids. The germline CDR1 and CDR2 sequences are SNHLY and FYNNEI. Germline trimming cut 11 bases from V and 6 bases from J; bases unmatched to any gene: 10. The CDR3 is CAGKGTAGQPQHF. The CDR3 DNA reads TGTGCCGGAAAAGGGACAGCAGGTCAGCCCCAGCATTTT.

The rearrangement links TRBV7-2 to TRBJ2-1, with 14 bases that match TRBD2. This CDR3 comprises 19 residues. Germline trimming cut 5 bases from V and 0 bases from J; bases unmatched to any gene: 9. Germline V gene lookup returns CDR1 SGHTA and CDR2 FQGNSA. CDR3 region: CASSRGLAGVWSSYNEQFF. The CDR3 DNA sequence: TGTGCCAGCAGCCGGGGACTAGCGGGAGTATGGAGCTCCTACAATGAGCAGTTCTTC.

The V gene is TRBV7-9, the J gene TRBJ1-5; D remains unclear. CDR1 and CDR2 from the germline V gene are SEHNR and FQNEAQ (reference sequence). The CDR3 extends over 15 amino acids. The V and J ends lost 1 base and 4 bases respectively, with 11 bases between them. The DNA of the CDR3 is TGTGCCAGCAGCTTAGGAGGGTTTGGGAATCAGCCCCAGCATTTT. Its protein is CASSLGGFGNQPQHF.

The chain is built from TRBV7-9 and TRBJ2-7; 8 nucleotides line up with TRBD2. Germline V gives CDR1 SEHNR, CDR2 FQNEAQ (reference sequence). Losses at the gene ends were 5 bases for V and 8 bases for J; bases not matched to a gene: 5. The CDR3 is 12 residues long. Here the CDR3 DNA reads TGTGCCAGCAGCGAGAGCGGGAGTAAGCAGTACTTC. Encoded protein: CASSESGSKQYF.

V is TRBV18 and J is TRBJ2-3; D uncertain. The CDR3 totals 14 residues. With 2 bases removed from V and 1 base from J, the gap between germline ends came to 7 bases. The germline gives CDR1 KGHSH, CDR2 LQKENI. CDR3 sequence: CASSPSQGTDTQYF. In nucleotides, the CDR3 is TGTGCCAGCTCACCATCCCAGGGCACAGATACGCAGTATTTT.

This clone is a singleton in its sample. The CDR3 protein is CASSRQGAVSEKLFF. The CDR3 nucleotides read TGTGCCAGCAGTCGTCAGGGGGCAGTTAGTGAAAAACTGTTTTTT. This chain uses TRBV6-5 with TRBJ1-4; 8 positions agree with TRBD1. With 5 bases clipped from V and 7 bases from J, the junction kept 9 bases outside the gene matches. This CDR3 is 15 amino acids long. The V gene's germline CDR1 is MNHEY and CDR2 SVGAGI.

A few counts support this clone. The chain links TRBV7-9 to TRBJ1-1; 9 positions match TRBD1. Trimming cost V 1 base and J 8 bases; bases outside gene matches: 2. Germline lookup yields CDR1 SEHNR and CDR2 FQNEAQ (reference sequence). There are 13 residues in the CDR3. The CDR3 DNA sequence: TGTGCCAGCAGCTTAGAGGGACAGGGAGAAGCTTTCTTT. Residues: CASSLEGQGEAFF.

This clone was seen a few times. The CDR3 here is CASSLYRAGGNEQFF. The CDR3 nucleotides read TGTGCCAGCAGCTTATATCGCGCAGGGGGCAATGAGCAGTTCTTC. The gene calls are TRBV11-2 and TRBJ2-1; 7 nucleotides align to TRBD1. The CDR3 covers 15 residues. The V gene's germline CDR1 is SGHAT and CDR2 FQNNGV. The junction had 7 bases not matched to a gene; V was cut back by 2 bases and J by 6 bases.

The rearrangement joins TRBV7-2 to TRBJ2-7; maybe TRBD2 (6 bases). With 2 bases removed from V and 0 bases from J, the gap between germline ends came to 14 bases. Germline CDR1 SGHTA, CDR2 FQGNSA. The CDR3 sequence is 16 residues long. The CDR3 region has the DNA TGTGCCAGCAGCTTAAGGGGCGGGACCAGCTCCTACGAGCAGTACTTC. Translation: CASSLRGGTSSYEQYF.

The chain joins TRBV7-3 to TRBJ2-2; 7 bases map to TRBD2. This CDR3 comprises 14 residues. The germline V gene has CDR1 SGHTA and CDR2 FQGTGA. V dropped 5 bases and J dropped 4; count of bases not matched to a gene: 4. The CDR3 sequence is CASSRLAGTGELFF. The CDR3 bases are TGTGCCAGCAGCCGACTAGCTGGCACCGGGGAGCTGTTTTTT.

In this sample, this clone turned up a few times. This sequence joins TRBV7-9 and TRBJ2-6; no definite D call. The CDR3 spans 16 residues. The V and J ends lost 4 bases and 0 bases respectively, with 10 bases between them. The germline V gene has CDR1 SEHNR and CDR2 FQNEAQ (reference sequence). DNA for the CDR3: TGTGCCAGCAGCTCCAACCGCGGCTCTGGGGCCAACGTCCTGACTTTC. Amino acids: CASSSNRGSGANVLTF. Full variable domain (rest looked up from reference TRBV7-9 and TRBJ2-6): DTGVSQNPRHKITKRGQNVTFRCDPISEHNRLYWYRQTLGQGPEFLTYFQNEAQLEKSRLLSDRFSAERPKGSFSTLEIQRTEQGDSAMYLCASSSNRGSGANVLTFGAGSRLTVL.

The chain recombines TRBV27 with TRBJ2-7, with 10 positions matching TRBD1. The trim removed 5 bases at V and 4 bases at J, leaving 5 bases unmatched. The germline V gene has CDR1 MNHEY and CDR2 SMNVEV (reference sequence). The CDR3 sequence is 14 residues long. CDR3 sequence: CASSRQGARYEQYF. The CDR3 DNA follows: TGTGCCAGCAGTAGACAGGGGGCGAGGTACGAGCAGTACTTC.

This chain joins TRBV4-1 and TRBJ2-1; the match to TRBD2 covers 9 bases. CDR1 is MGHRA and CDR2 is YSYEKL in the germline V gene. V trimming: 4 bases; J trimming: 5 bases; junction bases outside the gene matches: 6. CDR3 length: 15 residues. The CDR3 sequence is CASSRLAVNNNEQFF. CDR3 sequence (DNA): TGCGCCAGCAGCCGACTAGCGGTCAACAACAATGAGCAGTTCTTC.

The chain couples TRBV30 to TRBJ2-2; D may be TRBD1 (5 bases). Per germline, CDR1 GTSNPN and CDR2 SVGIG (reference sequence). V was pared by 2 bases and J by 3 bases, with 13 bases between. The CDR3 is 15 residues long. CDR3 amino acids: CAWSIGAPDTGELFF. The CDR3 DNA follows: TGTGCCTGGAGTATTGGGGCGCCGGACACCGGGGAGCTGTTTTTT. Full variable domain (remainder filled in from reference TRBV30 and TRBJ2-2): SQTIHQWPATLVQPVGSPLSLECTVEGTSNPNLYWYRQAAGRGLQLLFYSVGIGQISSEVPQNLSASRPQDRQFILSSKKLLLSDSGFYLCAWSIGAPDTGELFFGEGSRLTVL.

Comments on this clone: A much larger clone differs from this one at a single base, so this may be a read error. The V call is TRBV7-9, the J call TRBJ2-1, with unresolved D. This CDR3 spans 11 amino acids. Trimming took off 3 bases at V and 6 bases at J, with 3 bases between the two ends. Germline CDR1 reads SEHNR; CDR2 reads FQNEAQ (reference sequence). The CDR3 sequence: CASSFSNEQFF. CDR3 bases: TGTGCCAGCAGCTTTAGCAATGAGCAGTTCTTC.

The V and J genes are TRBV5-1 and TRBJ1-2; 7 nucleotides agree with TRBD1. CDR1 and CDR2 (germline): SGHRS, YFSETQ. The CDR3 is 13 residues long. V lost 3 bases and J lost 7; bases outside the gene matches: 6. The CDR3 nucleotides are TGCGCCAGCAGCTCAACAGGGGAAAGTGGCTACACCTTC. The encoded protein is CASSSTGESGYTF.

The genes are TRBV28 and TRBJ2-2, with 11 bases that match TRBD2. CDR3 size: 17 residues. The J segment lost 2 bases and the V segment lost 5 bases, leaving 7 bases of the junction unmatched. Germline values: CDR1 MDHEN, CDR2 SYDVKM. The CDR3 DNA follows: TGTGCCAGCAGTACGACTAGCGGGGACGAAAACACCGGGGAGCTGTTTTTT. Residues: CASSTTSGDENTGELFF.

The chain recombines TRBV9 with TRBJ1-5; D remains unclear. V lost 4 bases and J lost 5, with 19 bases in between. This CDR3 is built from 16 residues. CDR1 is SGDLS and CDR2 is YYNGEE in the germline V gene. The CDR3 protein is CASSFLADPWDQPQHF. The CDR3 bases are TGTGCCAGCAGCTTCCTAGCTGACCCATGGGATCAGCCCCAGCATTTT.

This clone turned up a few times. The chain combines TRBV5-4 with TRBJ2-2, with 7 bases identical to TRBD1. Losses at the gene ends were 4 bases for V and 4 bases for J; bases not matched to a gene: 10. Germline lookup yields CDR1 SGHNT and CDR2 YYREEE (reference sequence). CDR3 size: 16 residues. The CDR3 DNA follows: TGTGCCAGCAGCCCGGGGCGACAGGGCGGCACCGGGGAGCTGTTTTTT. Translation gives CASSPGRQGGTGELFF.